This is a list of T cell receptor beta chains from one sample in a study of blood T cell repertoires in COVID-19. Only in-frame clones appear in the TCRdb table, and some are missing; sequencing was by immunoSEQ multiplex PCR. The sample has about 310,000 clones, roughly 86% seen once. The sample consisted of PBMCs or T cells enriched from blood (not recorded which). All receptors derive from a woman aged 30 to 39 who had recovered from COVID-19. Each CDR3 is given with its conserved first and last residue. The order of the fields is D gene, J gene, V gene, clone size, CDR3 DNA, CDR3 protein. A D gene is named only where the DNA matches it firmly. A clone size is listed for some rows: how often the clone was seen (once, few, many), or a class if it is expanded.

D gene: TRBD2; J gene: TRBJ2-7; V gene: TRBV10-3; clone size: -; CDR3 DNA: TGTGCCATCAGTGAACCGGGGACTAGCGGTTCCTACGAGCAGTACTTC; CDR3 protein: CAISEPGTSGSYEQYF
D gene: -; J gene: TRBJ1-2; V gene: TRBV5-1; clone size: -; CDR3 DNA: TGCGCCAGCAGCGCTGACTTTCGCTACACCTTC; CDR3 protein: CASSADFRYTF
D gene: TRBD1; J gene: TRBJ1-1; V gene: TRBV7-9; clone size: -; CDR3 DNA: TGTGCCAGCAGCTTTAGGACAGGGATAGCCGGGGTGAACACTGAAGCTTTCTTT; CDR3 protein: CASSFRTGIAGVNTEAFF
D gene: TRBD1; J gene: TRBJ2-7; V gene: TRBV6-5; clone size: -; CDR3 DNA: TGTGCCAGCTGGTTCGGGACAGGGTCGAGTGAGCAGTACTTC; CDR3 protein: CASWFGTGSSEQYF
D gene: -; J gene: TRBJ1-2; V gene: TRBV7-2; clone size: -; CDR3 DNA: TGTGCCAGCAGCTTAAACACCAATGTCGCTAACTATGGCTACACCTTC; CDR3 protein: CASSLNTNVANYGYTF
D gene: -; J gene: TRBJ1-5; V gene: TRBV12-3/TRBV12-4; clone size: -; CDR3 DNA: TGTGCCAGCAGTTTCGGGGATCGTCAGCCCCAGCATTTT; CDR3 protein: CASSFGDRQPQHF
D gene: TRBD2; J gene: TRBJ2-1; V gene: TRBV5-1; clone size: -; CDR3 DNA: TGCGCCAGCAGCTTGTCAGCGGGAGACATCGATGAGCAGTTCTTC; CDR3 protein: CASSLSAGDIDEQFF
D gene: -; J gene: TRBJ1-5; V gene: TRBV19; clone size: -; CDR3 DNA: TGTGCCAGTAGGCCCCTGGGAGGAAGTCAGCCCCAGCATTTT; CDR3 protein: CASRPLGGSQPQHF
D gene: -; J gene: TRBJ2-5; V gene: TRBV6-6; clone size: -; CDR3 DNA: TGTGCCAGCAGTACAGGGATTGAGACCCAGTACTTC; CDR3 protein: CASSTGIETQYF
D gene: TRBD1; J gene: TRBJ2-7; V gene: TRBV6-2/TRBV6-3; clone size: -; CDR3 DNA: TGTGCCAGCAGTTATAATTTCCGGGACAGGTCCTACGAGCAGTACTTC; CDR3 protein: CASSYNFRDRSYEQYF
D gene: -; J gene: TRBJ2-2; V gene: TRBV21-1; clone size: -; CDR3 DNA: TGTGCCAGCAGCGGAAAGGACAGGGGGCTGAACACCGGGGAGCTGTTTTTT; CDR3 protein: CASSGKDRGLNTGELFF
D gene: -; J gene: TRBJ2-7; V gene: TRBV2; clone size: once; CDR3 DNA: TGTGCCAGCAGTTATACCGGGACTGGGGACTTC; CDR3 protein: CASSYTGTGDF
D gene: -; J gene: TRBJ2-7; V gene: TRBV11-1; clone size: -; CDR3 DNA: TGTGCCAGCAGCTCATACAGGGTTCCCCTCCAGTTC; CDR3 protein: CASSSYRVPLQF